The sequence of this TCR beta chain was determined in a study of CD8 T cells in ankylosing spondylitis (TCRdb year 2017). General notes on the study: T cell receptor beta repertoires were profiled in healthy donors and ankylosing spondylitis patients so that disease-linked TCR variants could be found. In total, the full study cohort was made up of some 100 healthy donors and about two dozen ankylosing spondylitis patients. Peripheral blood was sampled, and synovial fluid was additionally collected from ankylosing spondylitis patients.

The study at large found these results: Some motif variants were previously reported in synovial fluid and blood of reactive arthritis patients, suggesting common disease-initiation mechanisms. The disease-linked clones had a CD8+ phenotype and were found at relatively low frequencies in peripheral blood. A TCR beta motif made up of several highly homologous amino acid variants appeared to be characteristic of blood from ankylosing spondylitis patients. According to the report, matched synovial fluid samples from ankylosing spondylitis patients were significantly enriched for the disease-linked clones.

Sequenced on an Illumina HiSeq 2500. Quantitative 5'-RACE with molecular barcodes was used to prepare TCR beta libraries. On the authors' methods: A new computational method, built on a probabilistic model of VDJ rearrangement, was used to identify disease-linked TCR variants. The public reads were run again by TCRdb, first through fastp at Q25 and then through MiXCR, and only productive beta chains were kept. Every distinct CDR3 protein forms one entry, paired with its most common genes and DNA. These V and J calls are TCRdb output, not the study's own analysis. This sample comprises around 490,000 distinct CDR3 sequences, 5.3% of them detected only once. The ten largest clonotypes hold roughly 3.5% of the sample. This clonotype was counted ten times or more. Its antigen has not been determined. The sample holds no much larger clone one base away, and base qualities are not on file. The CDR3 goes from the cysteine to the phenylalanine over 16 residues. Only the CDR3 portion is preserved as DNA: 48 bases, with reading frame beginning at the first base. Clipping removes 0 bases from V and 7 bases from J, with 8 as the unmatched junction base count. The germline V gene supplies CDR1 MGHRA and CDR2 YSYEKL.

The clonotype originates from a male donor with ankylosing spondylitis. Material: blood, either unsorted or a sorted T cell fraction (not recorded which). Here the chain combines TRBV4-1 and TRBJ2-1, with TRBD1 identical over 8 junction bases. Read as DNA, the sequence is TGCGCCAGCAGCCAAGAACGGACAGGGAATAGGAATGAGCAGTTCTTC. Protein translation: CASSQERTGNRNEQFF.